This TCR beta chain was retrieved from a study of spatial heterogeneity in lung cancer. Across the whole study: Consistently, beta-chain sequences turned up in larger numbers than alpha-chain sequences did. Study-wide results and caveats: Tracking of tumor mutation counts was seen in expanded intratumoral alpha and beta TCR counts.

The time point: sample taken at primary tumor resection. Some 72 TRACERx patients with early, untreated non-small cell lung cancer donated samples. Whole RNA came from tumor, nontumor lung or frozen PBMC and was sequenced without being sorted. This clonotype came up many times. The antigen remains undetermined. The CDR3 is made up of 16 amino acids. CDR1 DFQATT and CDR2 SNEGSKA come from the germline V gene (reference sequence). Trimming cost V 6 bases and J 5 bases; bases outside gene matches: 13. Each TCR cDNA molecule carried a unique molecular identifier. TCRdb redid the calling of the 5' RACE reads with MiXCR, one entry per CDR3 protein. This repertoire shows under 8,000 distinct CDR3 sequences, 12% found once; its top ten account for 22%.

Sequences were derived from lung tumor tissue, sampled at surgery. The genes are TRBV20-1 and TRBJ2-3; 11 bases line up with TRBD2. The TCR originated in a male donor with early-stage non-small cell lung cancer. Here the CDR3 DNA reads TGCAGTGCCCCAGATCCCACTAGCGGGAGAAAAGATACGCAGTATTTT. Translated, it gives CSAPDPTSGRKDTQYF.